These 32 T cell receptor beta chains came from one sample sequenced in a study of shared clonotypes between healthy human individuals. The protocol was immunoSEQ multiplex PCR, while the TCRdb copy is restricted to in-frame clones and leaves out a portion. Here the sample spans about 1.5 million clones, approximately 98% being singletons. The material sequenced was naive CD4+ T cells sorted from blood. Stated subset: CD45RA+ positively selected. These receptors all come from a young man in good health.

The gene calls are TRBV9 and TRBJ1-2; tentative D call: TRBD1 (5 bases). Germline CDR1 and CDR2: SGDLS and YYNGEE. This CDR3 is 14 amino acids long. V shed 5 bases and J shed 0 bases, with 11 bases lying between them. For the CDR3, the DNA is TGTGCCAGCAGAGGGGACGGAGCTAACTATGGCTACACCTTC. It is translated as CASRGDGANYGYTF.

Comments on this clone: Other DNA sequences of this sample code for an identical CDR3. The gene calls are TRBV5-1 and TRBJ2-7, with TRBD2 identical over 9 bases. Germline V gene data show CDR1 as SGHRS and CDR2 as YFSETQ. The J segment lost 2 bases and the V segment lost 5 bases, leaving 8 bases of the junction unmatched. The CDR3 spans 15 residues. The CDR3 DNA follows: TGCGCCAGCAGTTTGACTAGCGGCTCTCCCTACGAGCAGTACTTC. It encodes CASSLTSGSPYEQYF. Complete variable domain (other parts from reference TRBV5-1 and TRBJ2-7): KAGVTQTPRYLIKTRGQQVTLSCSPISGHRSVSWYQQTPGQGLQFLFEYFSETQRNKGNFPGRFSGRQFSNSRSEMNVSTLELGDSALYLCASSLTSGSPYEQYFGPGTRLTVT.

This sequence joins TRBV19 and TRBJ2-3; D unclear. The CDR3 covers 15 residues. Germline-derived CDR1 and CDR2 are LNHDA and SQIVND (reference sequence). V was shortened by 10 bases and J by 0 bases, with 17 bases between the two germline ends. CDR3 DNA sequence: TGTGCCATCTCACCTGGACGGTCTAGCACAGATACGCAGTATTTT. Translating gives CAISPGRSSTDTQYF.

This clone was observed once. The V and J genes are TRBV5-6 and TRBJ2-7, with TRBD2 identical over 10 bases. The CDR3 sequence is 15 residues long. Germline V lookup: CDR1 SGHDT, CDR2 YYEEEE. J was trimmed by 2 bases and V by 1 base; bases with no gene match: 3. CDR3 nucleotides: TGTGCCAGCAGCTTGTGGCTAGCGGGGGCCTACGAGCAGTACTTC. Amino acids: CASSLWLAGAYEQYF.

This rearrangement joins TRBV28 to TRBJ2-2; TRBD1 agrees at 10 bases. This CDR3 comprises 16 residues. Germline loops: CDR1 MDHEN, CDR2 SYDVKM. The V segment lost 5 bases and the J segment 1 base; nucleotides outside the gene matches: 4. CDR3 coding DNA: TGTGCCAGCAGTACGCGGGACAGGGGGAACACCGGGGAGCTGTTTTTT. Protein product: CASSTRDRGNTGELFF.

A single count supports this clone. Other DNA sequences in this sample translate to the same CDR3. The V and J genes are TRBV20-1 and TRBJ1-4; D is uncertain. Trimming left V 1 base short and J 7 bases short, with 4 bases between. Germline V gene lookup returns CDR1 DFQATT and CDR2 SNEGSKA (reference sequence). The CDR3 covers 11 residues. The CDR3 loop is CSARVGEKLFF. Here the CDR3 DNA reads TGCAGTGCTAGAGTTGGTGAAAAACTGTTTTTT.

The chain employs TRBV18 and TRBJ2-7; possibly TRBD1 for D (6 bases). The length of the CDR3 is 14 residues. The germline CDR1 and CDR2 sequences are KGHSH and LQKENI. Trimming stripped 8 bases from V and 0 bases from J, with 14 bases between. The CDR3 bases are TGTGCCAGCGCATTCCGGGACAACTCCTACGAGCAGTACTTC. This gives the protein CASAFRDNSYEQYF.

Regarding this clone: Other DNA sequences within the sample encode an identical CDR3. The V call is TRBV5-5, the J call TRBJ2-3; D unresolved. The V end was cut by 0 bases, the J end by 1 base, with 3 bases between. Germline V CDR1 and CDR2: SGHKS, YYEKEE (reference sequence). CDR3 length: 13 amino acids. Here the CDR3 DNA reads TGTGCCAGCAGCTTGGGGGGCACAGATACGCAGTATTTT. As protein: CASSLGGTDTQYF.

V usage is TRBV29-1 and J usage is TRBJ2-7; the match to TRBD2 covers 8 bases. The CDR3 has 14 residues. Germline V lookup: CDR1 SQVTM, CDR2 ANQGSEA. The V segment lost 6 bases and the J segment 0 bases; nucleotides outside the gene matches: 7. The CDR3 sequence is CSVNIAGSSYEQYF. CDR3 DNA: TGCAGCGTAAACATAGCGGGGAGCTCCTACGAGCAGTACTTC.

As concerns this clone: Other nucleotide sequences from this sample produce the same CDR3. This rearrangement joins TRBV7-9 to TRBJ1-3; TRBD1 might be the D (5 bases). V was clipped by 0 bases and J by 4 bases, with 10 bases between them. The CDR3 consists of 15 residues. From germline, CDR1 is SEHNR and CDR2 FQNEAQ (reference sequence). CDR3 sequence (DNA): TGTGCCAGCAGCTTAGCGCCGGGGCTAGGAAACACCATATATTTT. Translating gives CASSLAPGLGNTIYF.

The chain couples TRBV6-1 to TRBJ1-3, with D tentatively TRBD1 (5 bases). Looked up from germline, CDR1 is MNHNS and CDR2 is SASEGT. This CDR3 is 17 amino acids long. The germline V and J ends were trimmed by 3 bases and 2 bases, with 17 bases remaining between them. CDR3 amino acids: CASSDIPGAGAGNTIYF. The CDR3, as DNA: TGTGCCAGCAGTGACATTCCTGGGGCTGGAGCTGGAAACACCATATATTTT.

The genes are TRBV11-3 and TRBJ2-4, with D perhaps TRBD2 (6 bases). The germline V gene has CDR1 SGHNT and CDR2 YENEEA. The V end lost 5 bases, the J end lost 5 bases, and 19 bases lay between the germline ends. This CDR3 spans 16 amino acids. CDR3 residues: CASSPGFWGDQNIQYF. In DNA, the CDR3 is TGTGCCAGCAGCCCGGGATTCTGGGGGGACCAAAACATTCAGTACTTC.

The chain is built from TRBV5-4 and TRBJ1-1; no definite D call. Germline lookup yields CDR1 SGHNT and CDR2 YYREEE (reference sequence). The V end lost 2 bases, the J end lost 0 bases, and 11 bases lay between the germline ends. The CDR3 runs to 15 residues. CDR3 region: CASSFRHPMNTEAFF. The CDR3 coding sequence is TGTGCCAGCAGCTTTCGGCACCCCATGAACACTGAAGCTTTCTTT.

The chain couples TRBV6-5 to TRBJ1-5; 9 bases are a match to TRBD1. CDR1 and CDR2 from the germline V gene are MNHEY and SVGAGI. This CDR3 contains 14 residues. V lost 6 bases and J lost 3; bases outside the gene matches: 3. CDR3 nucleotides: TGTGCCAGCAGCGACAGGGGGGACAATCAGCCCCAGCATTTT. It encodes CASSDRGDNQPQHF.

With regard to this clone: Other nucleotide sequences from this sample produce the same CDR3. V usage is TRBV9 and J usage is TRBJ2-7; D perhaps matches TRBD2 (6 bases). CDR3 length: 14 amino acids. From germline, CDR1 is SGDLS and CDR2 YYNGEE. Trimming removed 4 bases from V and 3 bases from J, with 14 bases in between. The CDR3 reads CASSPGTASYEQYF. In nucleotides, the CDR3 is TGTGCCAGCAGCCCCGGGACTGCAAGCTACGAGCAGTACTTC.

The chain carries TRBV28 and TRBJ2-7; D is ambiguous. The CDR3 totals 13 residues. Germline CDR1 MDHEN, CDR2 SYDVKM. Deletions cut 3 bases from V and 4 bases from J, with 10 bases between. CDR3 coding DNA: TGTGCCAGCAGTTTGTGGACCACATACGAGCAGTACTTC. Protein sequence: CASSLWTTYEQYF. The entire variable domain, with the rest obtained from reference TRBV28 and TRBJ2-7, is as follows: DVKVTQSSRYLVKRTGEKVFLECVQDMDHENMFWYRQDPGLGLRLIYFSYDVKMKEKGDIPEGYSVSREKKERFSLILESASTNQTSMYLCASSLWTTYEQYFGPGTRLTVT.

This clone was detected only once. This chain uses TRBV20-1 with TRBJ1-4; D is unresolved. The CDR3 extends over 11 amino acids. Trimming pared 6 bases from V and 11 bases from J, leaving 13 bases between. Germline assignment: CDR1 DFQATT and CDR2 SNEGSKA (reference sequence). CDR3 sequence reads: CSASLGYKLFF. The CDR3 nucleotides read TGCAGTGCGTCCTTGGGGTATAAACTGTTTTTT.

V gene TRBV11-3 combines with J gene TRBJ2-4; 7 nucleotides agree with TRBD1. The CDR3 covers 15 residues. The germline CDR1 and CDR2 sequences are SGHNT and YENEEA. J gave up 7 bases and V 0 bases, and 6 bases lay outside the gene matches. Here the CDR3 reads CASSLEPGGSNIQYF. The CDR3 nucleotides are TGTGCCAGCAGCTTAGAGCCAGGGGGATCCAACATTCAGTACTTC.

The chain couples TRBV5-8 to TRBJ2-7; 7 bases map to TRBD1. J was trimmed by 6 bases and V by 5 bases; bases with no gene match: 14. CDR1 is SGHTS and CDR2 is YDEGEE in the germline V gene. The CDR3 covers 15 residues. Written as DNA, the CDR3 is TGTGCCAGCAGATCCCGTCCAGGGGGTTTGAGCGAGCAGTACTTC. Translating it yields CASRSRPGGLSEQYF.

CDR3 coding DNA: TGTGCCAGCAGCTCGGAAGGGGGGGTTTACAATGAGCAGTTCTTC. The encoded protein is CASSSEGGVYNEQFF. The chain carries TRBV7-3 and TRBJ2-1; D may be TRBD2 (7 bases). Trimming pared 4 bases from V and 4 bases from J, leaving 14 bases between. This CDR3 is built from 15 residues. Per germline, CDR1 SGHTA and CDR2 FQGTGA.

The V call is TRBV7-9, the J call TRBJ2-7; perhaps TRBD2 as D (6 bases). V was trimmed by 2 bases and J by 2 bases, leaving 13 bases between them. This CDR3 region has 15 residues. The germline gives CDR1 SEHNR, CDR2 FQNEAQ (reference sequence). The CDR3 DNA follows: TGTGCCAGCAGCTTATTCAGGGACTCAACCTACGAGCAGTACTTC. It codes for CASSLFRDSTYEQYF.

The chain employs TRBV18 and TRBJ1-5, with 9 bases fitting TRBD1. The CDR3 covers 15 residues. J gave up 4 bases and V 5 bases, and 6 bases lay outside the gene matches. Per the germline V gene, CDR1 is KGHSH and CDR2 is LQKENI. The CDR3 DNA follows: TGTGCCAGCTCATCAGGGACAGGGAGAAATCAGCCCCAGCATTTT. Protein: CASSSGTGRNQPQHF. Supplemented by reference TRBV18 and TRBJ1-5, the full variable domain reads NAGVMQNPRHLVRRRGQEARLRCSPMKGHSHVYWYRQLPEEGLKFMVYLQKENIIDESGMPKERFSAEFPKEGPSILRIQQVVRGDSAAYFCASSSGTGRNQPQHFGDGTRLSIL.

The CDR3 DNA is TGTGCCAGCACCCGCAGGGACAGGGTTGATGAGCAGTTCTTC. It is translated as CASTRRDRVDEQFF. The chain joins TRBV11-2 to TRBJ2-1; 9 nucleotides agree with TRBD1. The CDR3 covers 14 residues. Germline values: CDR1 SGHAT, CDR2 FQNNGV. The V gene end was trimmed by 7 bases and the J gene end by 8 bases; junction bases not matched to a gene: 9.

This chain connects TRBV7-8 to TRBJ2-7, with a tentative D call TRBD1 (6 bases). Germline CDR1 SGHVS, CDR2 FQNEAQ. The CDR3 has 14 residues. V shed 5 bases and J shed 11 bases, with 22 bases lying between them. The CDR3 region is CASSQPYLGAVEYF. The CDR3 region has the DNA TGTGCCAGCAGCCAACCCTATCTGGGGGCCGTTGAGTACTTC.

The chain carries TRBV7-9 and TRBJ2-1; TRBD1 might be the D (6 bases). Per germline, CDR1 SEHNR and CDR2 FQNEAQ (reference sequence). Trimming shortened V by 8 bases and J by 0 bases, and 8 bases separated the two germline ends. This CDR3 is built from 13 residues. CDR3 region: CASGTSSYNEQFF. The CDR3 nucleotides read TGTGCCAGCGGGACAAGCTCCTACAATGAGCAGTTCTTC.

This clone occurred a few times. This chain connects TRBV7-9 to TRBJ1-5; D not certain. The V gene's germline CDR1 is SEHNR and CDR2 FQNEAQ (reference sequence). There are 16 residues in the CDR3. Trimming removed 0 bases at V and 0 bases at J, with 9 bases between. The DNA of the CDR3 is TGTGCCAGCAGCTTAGCGACCCCGAATAGCAATCAGCCCCAGCATTTT. This sequence encodes CASSLATPNSNQPQHF.

The genes are TRBV5-8 and TRBJ2-5; TRBD1 matches 9 bases. This CDR3 spans 16 amino acids. CDR1 is SGHTS, CDR2 YDEGEE, per germline. After removal of 0 bases from V and 2 bases from J, the junction contained 5 bases not matched to a gene. DNA of the CDR3: TGTGCCAGCAGCTTGGGGACAGGGGTTGGGCAAGAGACCCAGTACTTC. It specifies CASSLGTGVGQETQYF.

J is TRBJ2-3 and V is TRBV6-1; 10 positions match TRBD2. CDR1 is MNHNS and CDR2 is SASEGT in the germline V gene. This CDR3 is built from 15 residues. V shed 11 bases, J shed 2 bases, and the junction held 10 bases outside the gene matches. The CDR3 loop is CASWASGGYTDTQYF. The CDR3 DNA reads TGTGCCTCTTGGGCTAGCGGGGGATACACAGATACGCAGTATTTT.

V and J are TRBV7-9 and TRBJ1-4, with 10 bases aligning to TRBD1. The CDR3 totals 14 residues. CDR1 and CDR2 (germline): SEHNR, FQNEAQ (reference sequence). Losses at the gene ends were 4 bases for V and 8 bases for J; bases not matched to a gene: 4. In DNA form, the CDR3 reads TGTGCCAGCAGCTGGGGACAGGGGTACGAAAAACTGTTTTTT. It translates to CASSWGQGYEKLFF.

V and J are TRBV18 and TRBJ2-7; 7 nucleotides line up with TRBD1. J was trimmed by 5 bases and V by 1 base; bases with no gene match: 5. The CDR3 contains 14 residues. Germline V gives CDR1 KGHSH, CDR2 LQKENI. This CDR3 reads CASSPQGAGHEQYF. The DNA for the CDR3 is TGTGCCAGCTCACCACAGGGGGCGGGTCACGAGCAGTACTTC.

The chain combines TRBV30 with TRBJ2-3, with 9 bases matching TRBD1. The V and J ends lost 1 base and 3 bases, in that order; junction bases with no gene match: 5. The CDR3 contains 15 residues. Germline V lookup: CDR1 GTSNPN, CDR2 SVGIG (reference sequence). The chain's CDR3 is CAWSAGQGTTDTQYF. DNA for the CDR3: TGTGCCTGGAGTGCCGGACAGGGGACGACAGATACGCAGTATTTT. The full variable domain, rest sourced from reference TRBV30 and TRBJ2-3, is SQTIHQWPATLVQPVGSPLSLECTVEGTSNPNLYWYRQAAGRGLQLLFYSVGIGQISSEVPQNLSASRPQDRQFILSSKKLLLSDSGFYLCAWSAGQGTTDTQYFGPGTRLTVL.

The genes are TRBV2 and TRBJ2-7, with D tentatively TRBD2 (5 bases). This CDR3 is 13 amino acids long. Germline V CDR1 and CDR2: SNHLY, FYNNEI. V was trimmed by 3 bases and J by 2 bases, leaving 8 bases between them. CDR3 coding DNA: TGTGCCAGCAGTGATCCCGGGGCCTACGAGCAGTACTTC. Translating it yields CASSDPGAYEQYF.